This TCR beta chain was captured by sequencing in a study of vaccination and CD4 T cells after COVID-19. In the study overall: Post-COVID draws followed diagnosis by a median about 100 days (range 35 to 161). Whole-study findings and limits: Median SARS-CoV-2-reactive clonotype numbers went from around 19 to 38; this increase was not significant.

This sample's treatment: approximately 9-day PBMC culture with coronavirus spike peptide pools or control peptides (ViraFEST assay). In the ViraFEST assay, peptide-pool expansion preceded TCR sequencing of expanded clonotypes. The CDR3 is made up of 11 amino acids. V dropped 3 bases and J dropped 8 bases, with 2 bases sitting between them. CDR1 MNHNS and CDR2 SASEGT come from the germline V gene. This clonotype has just a few counts. The antigen is undetermined. The Oncomine TCR Beta short-read assay sequenced DNA from cultured CD4+ T cells. TCRdb re-called the PCR reads through MiXCR, storing one row per CDR3 protein. The repertoire holds approximately 15,000 distinct CDR3 sequences, with 65% to 80% as singletons.

Material: CD4+ T cells from blood, cultured in vitro. The chain links TRBV6-1 to TRBJ1-6, with D unclear. The origin of this receptor is a human donor who had recovered from COVID-19. The chain's CDR3 is CASSDYSPLHF. DNA of the CDR3: TGTGCCAGCAGTGATTATTCACCCCTCCACTTT.